This is a list of T cell receptor beta chains from one sample in a study of blood T cell repertoires in COVID-19. The protocol was immunoSEQ multiplex PCR, while the TCRdb copy is restricted to in-frame clones and leaves out a portion. The sample contains over 85,000 clones, around 89% of which appear only once. Sequenced input: peripheral blood. All receptors come from a woman between 45 and 65 years old with acute or convalescent COVID-19. Both conserved end residues are part of each CDR3. Fields, in order: J gene, clone size, V gene, D gene, CDR3 DNA, CDR3 protein. A D gene is named only where the DNA matches it firmly. Size is stated for part of the rows, as once, few or many counts, or as a class when the clone is expanded.

TRBJ1-4 - TRBV5-1 TRBD1 TGCGCCAGCAGCTTGCAGGGGGCCGATAATGAAAAACTGTTTTTT CASSLQGADNEKLFF
TRBJ2-5 - TRBV5-6 TRBD2 TGTGCCAGCAGCGCAGACCTCGGGGGGTTCGGGCAAGAGACCCAGTACTTC CASSADLGGFGQETQYF
TRBJ1-5 - TRBV19 - TGTGCCAGCTCACCCCCGGGGGGCCTGGGGAATCAGCCCCAGCATTTT CASSPPGGLGNQPQHF
TRBJ2-3 - TRBV3-1/TRBV3-2 - TGTGCCAGCAGCCCCAAGCGAGATACGCAGTATTTT CASSPKRDTQYF
TRBJ2-5 - TRBV7-9 - TGTGCCAGCAGGGGGCTGTCCCTCCGGGAGACCCAGTACTTC CASRGLSLRETQYF
TRBJ2-3 - TRBV24-1 TRBD1 TGTGCCACCAGTTTACCCGGGACAGGGGAAGATACGCAGTATTTT CATSLPGTGEDTQYF
TRBJ1-5 - TRBV27 TRBD1 TGTGCCAGCAGGGGACAGGGGAATCAGCCCCAGCATTTT CASRGQGNQPQHF
TRBJ2-1 - TRBV19 - TGTGCCAGTAGTATAGATCACAGGCGCTCCTACAATGAGCAGTTCTTC CASSIDHRRSYNEQFF
TRBJ1-1 - TRBV7-9 TRBD1 TGTGCCAGCAGCTTAAGGGCAGGGGGCGAGAACACTGAAGCTTTCTTT CASSLRAGGENTEAFF
TRBJ2-2 - TRBV19 - TGTGCCAGTAGTATAGATTTGCAGGGCGCCGGGGAGCTGTTTTTT CASSIDLQGAGELFF
TRBJ2-2 - TRBV5-8 - TGTGCCAGCAGCTTGTATAGGGGGTCTAACACCGGGGAGCTGTTTTTT CASSLYRGSNTGELFF
TRBJ1-2 - TRBV3-1/TRBV3-2 - TGTGCCAGCAGCCCTAGGACAATGTTGGTTGGCTACACCTTC CASSPRTMLVGYTF
TRBJ2-5 once TRBV7-9 TRBD2 TGTGCCAGCACCTACCCGCGGGGGGGACAAGAGACCCAGTACTTC CASTYPRGGQETQYF
TRBJ2-5 - TRBV27 - TGTGCCAGCAGTTTAGCAGGGGTAGACGGCCAAGAGACCCAGTACTTC CASSLAGVDGQETQYF
TRBJ1-1 few TRBV3-1/TRBV3-2 - TGTGCCAGCAGGGGAGGGACTGAAGCTTTCTTT CASRGGTEAFF
TRBJ2-5 - TRBV28 - TGTGCCAGCAGTCGCTCCGGGTCTTGGGAAGAGACCCAGTACTTC CASSRSGSWEETQYF
TRBJ2-3 few TRBV5-1 TRBD1 TGCGCCAGCAGCTTGACAGGGGGCAGAGATACGCAGTATTTT CASSLTGGRDTQYF
TRBJ2-2 - TRBV3-1/TRBV3-2 TRBD1 TGTGCCAGCAGCCACACCGGGACAGGGAGTACCGGGGAGCTGTTTTTT CASSHTGTGSTGELFF
TRBJ2-1 - TRBV24-1 TRBD2 TGTGCCACCGGGTCCCCTAGCGGTGAGCAGTTCTTC CATGSPSGEQFF
TRBJ1-2 - TRBV27 - TGTGCCAGCAGTTTATCGCCGACAGATTACTATGGCTACACCTTC CASSLSPTDYYGYTF
TRBJ2-7 - TRBV9 TRBD2 TGTGCCAGCAGCGCCCGACTAGCGAGCCACGAGCAGTACTTC CASSARLASHEQYF
TRBJ1-2 - TRBV21-1 - TGTGCCAGCAGCATTGGGTTTCCGGCCAGGGCCGATAACTATGGCTACACCTTC CASSIGFPARADNYGYTF
TRBJ2-7 - TRBV5-1 TRBD2 TGCGCCAGCAGCTTGGCCGTGAGGGCTAGCGGGAGGGACGAGCAGTACTTC CASSLAVRASGRDEQYF
TRBJ1-1 - TRBV19 TRBD1 TGTGCCAGTAGTGTGACCGGGACAGTCAACACTGAAGCTTTCTTT CASSVTGTVNTEAFF